This T cell receptor beta chain was documented in a study of Graves' ophthalmopathy and Graves' hyperthyroidism. CDR3 regions of TCR beta were amplified from RNA transcripts. RT-PCR in the first round used HTBI primers; a second-round multiplex PCR followed. Via MiXCR, TCRdb re-called the multiplex PCR reads, giving one row per CDR3 protein. The sample records about 740,000 distinct CDR3 sequences, around 40% being singletons. The CDR3 has 15 residues. With 6 bases clipped from V and 6 bases from J, the junction kept 8 bases outside the gene matches. The V gene's germline CDR1 is LNHDA and CDR2 SQIVND (reference sequence). This clonotype was seen only a few times.

The TCR comes from an adult man with Graves' ophthalmopathy. The genes are TRBV19 and TRBJ1-5, with TRBD1 matching 10 bases. Sequencing was done on a sample of peripheral blood. The CDR3 DNA reads as TGTGCCAGTAGCCTGGGACAGGGGCCTTCTCAGCCCCAGCATTTT. This gives the protein CASSLGQGPSQPQHF. The full variable domain, rest sourced from reference TRBV19 and TRBJ1-5, is DGGITQSPKYLFRKEGQNVTLSCEQNLNHDAMYWYRQDPGQGLRLIYYSQIVNDFQKGDIAEGYSVSREKKESFPLTVTSAQKNPTAFYLCASSLGQGPSQPQHFGDGTRLSIL.